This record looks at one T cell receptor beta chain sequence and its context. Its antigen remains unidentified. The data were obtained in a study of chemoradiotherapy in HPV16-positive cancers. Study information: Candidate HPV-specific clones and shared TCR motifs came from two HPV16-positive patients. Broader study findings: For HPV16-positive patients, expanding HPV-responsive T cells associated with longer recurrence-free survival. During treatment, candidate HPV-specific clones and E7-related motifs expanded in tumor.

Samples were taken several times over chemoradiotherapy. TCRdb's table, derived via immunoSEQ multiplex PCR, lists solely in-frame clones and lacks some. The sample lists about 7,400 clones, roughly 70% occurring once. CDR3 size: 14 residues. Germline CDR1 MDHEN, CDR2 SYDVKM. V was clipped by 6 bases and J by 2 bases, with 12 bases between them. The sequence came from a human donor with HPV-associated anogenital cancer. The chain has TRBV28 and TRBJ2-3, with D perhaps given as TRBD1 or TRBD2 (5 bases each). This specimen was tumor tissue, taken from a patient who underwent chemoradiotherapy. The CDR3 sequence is CASRRGPYTDTQYF. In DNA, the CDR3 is TGTGCCAGCAGGAGGGGACCCTACACAGATACGCAGTATTTT.